These 6 T cell receptor beta chains came from one sample sequenced in a study of T cell repertoires in cytomegalovirus infection. One entry per CDR3 protein results from TCRdb running MiXCR on the reads. The table lists some 800,000 distinct CDR3 sequences, about 33% of them singletons. Antigen specificity for these receptors is unknown. Sequenced here: cultured CD8+ T cells from PBMCs, sampled from culture after CMV antigen stimulation. Source of these receptors: a human donor in good health (CMV status not recorded). Some clones in this sample may be carry-over from other donors' samples.

In this sample, this clonotype turned up a few times. The chain has TRBV10-3 and TRBJ1-6; 7 nucleotides agree with TRBD1. V dropped 0 bases and J dropped 10; count of bases not matched to a gene: 6. CDR3 length: 15 amino acids. Germline V lookup: CDR1 ENHRY, CDR2 SYGVKD. The CDR3 DNA sequence: TGTGCCATCAGTGAGTCGACAGGGCATAGGTCACCCCTCCACTTT. Its translation is CAISESTGHRSPLHF.

This clonotype has more than one count but fewer than ten. This chain links TRBV4-1 with TRBJ1-5; D is perhaps TRBD1 (5 bases). Germline-derived CDR1 and CDR2 are MGHRA and YSYEKL. The CDR3 has 14 amino acids. The germline V and J ends were trimmed by 4 bases and 6 bases, with 13 bases remaining between them. The CDR3 here is CASSLNGGIQPQHF. DNA for the CDR3: TGCGCCAGCAGCCTTAACGGGGGAATTCAGCCCCAGCATTTT.

The chain is built from TRBV7-4 and TRBJ2-7; no clear D. CDR3 length equals 13 residues. Per the germline V gene, CDR1 is SGHVT and CDR2 is SQSDAQ. The CDR3 spells CAGSLDGSYEQYV. The CDR3 region has the DNA TGTGCCGGCAGCTTGGATGGGTCCTACGAGCAGTACGTC.

The chain uses TRBV6-6 and TRBJ1-5; a weak D match, TRBD1 (6 bases). This CDR3 is 16 amino acids long. V shed 2 bases and J shed 3 bases, with 14 bases lying between them. Germline CDR1 is MNHNY and CDR2 is SVGAGI (reference sequence). CDR3 DNA sequence: TGTGCCAGCAGTTACCCGGACAGAGAAAACAATCAGCCCCAGCATTTT. Its protein is CASSYPDRENNQPQHF.

In its sample, this clonotype was seen a few times. The chain carries TRBV7-6 and TRBJ1-6, with D possibly TRBD1 on 6 matching bases. The CDR3 length is 14 residues. CDR1 and CDR2 (germline): SGHVS, FNYEAQ. V was cut by 5 bases and J by 9 bases, with 14 bases left in between. CDR3 region: CASSATGTGSPLHF. CDR3 DNA sequence: TGTGCCAGCAGCGCCACAGGGACTGGTTCACCCCTCCACTTT.

This clonotype was observed a few times. This sequence joins TRBV20-1 and TRBJ1-2, with 9 bases fitting TRBD1. Per the germline V gene, CDR1 is DFQATT and CDR2 is SNEGSKA (reference sequence). V dropped 0 bases and J dropped 4; count of bases not matched to a gene: 3. The CDR3 totals 14 residues. The CDR3 region has the DNA TGCAGTGCTAGAGATTGGGGACAGGGCTATGGCTACACCTTC. Its protein product is CSARDWGQGYGYTF.